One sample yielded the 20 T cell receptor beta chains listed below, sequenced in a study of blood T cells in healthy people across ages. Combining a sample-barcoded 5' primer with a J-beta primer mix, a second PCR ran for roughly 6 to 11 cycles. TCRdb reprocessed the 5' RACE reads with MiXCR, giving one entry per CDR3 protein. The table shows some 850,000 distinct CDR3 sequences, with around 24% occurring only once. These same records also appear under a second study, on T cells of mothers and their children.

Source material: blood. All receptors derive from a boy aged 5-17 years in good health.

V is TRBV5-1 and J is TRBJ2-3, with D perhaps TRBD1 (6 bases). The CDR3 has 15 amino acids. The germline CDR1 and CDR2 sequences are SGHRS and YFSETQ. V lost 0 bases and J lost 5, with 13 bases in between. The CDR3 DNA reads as TGCGCCAGCAGCTTGGTGGCAGGGGATGGAGATACGCAGTATTTT. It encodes CASSLVAGDGDTQYF.

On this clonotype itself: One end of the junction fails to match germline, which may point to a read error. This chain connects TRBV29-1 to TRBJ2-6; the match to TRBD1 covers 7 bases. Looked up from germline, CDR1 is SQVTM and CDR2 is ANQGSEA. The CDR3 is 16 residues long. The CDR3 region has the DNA TGCAGCGTTGAGCAGGGGGAAATCTCTGAGGCCAACGTCCTGACTTTC. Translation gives CSVEQGEISEANVLTF.

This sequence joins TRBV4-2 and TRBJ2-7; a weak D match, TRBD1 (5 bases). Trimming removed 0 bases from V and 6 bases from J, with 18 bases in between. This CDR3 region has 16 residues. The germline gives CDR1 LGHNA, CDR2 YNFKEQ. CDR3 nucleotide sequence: TGTGCCAGCAGCCAAGATCTCGAAGGGGCCTTCGGCGAGCAGTACTTC. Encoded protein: CASSQDLEGAFGEQYF.

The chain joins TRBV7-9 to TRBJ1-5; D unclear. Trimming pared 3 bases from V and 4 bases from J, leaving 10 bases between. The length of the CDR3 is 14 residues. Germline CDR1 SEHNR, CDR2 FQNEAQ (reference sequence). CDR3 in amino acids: CASSFQTDNQPQHF. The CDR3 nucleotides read TGTGCCAGCAGCTTTCAGACGGATAATCAGCCCCAGCATTTT.

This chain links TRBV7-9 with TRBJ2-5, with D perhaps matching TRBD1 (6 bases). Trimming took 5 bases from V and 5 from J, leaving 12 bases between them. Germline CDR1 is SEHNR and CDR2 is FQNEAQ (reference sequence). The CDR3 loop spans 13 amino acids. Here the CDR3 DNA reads TGTGCCAGCAGCCCGGACAGTGCGGAGACCCAGTACTTC. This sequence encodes CASSPDSAETQYF.

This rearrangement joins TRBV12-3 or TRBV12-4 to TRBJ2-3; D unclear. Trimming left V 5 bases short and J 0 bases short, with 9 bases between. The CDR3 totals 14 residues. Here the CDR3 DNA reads TGTGCCAGCAGTACGGTACCTAGCACAGATACGCAGTATTTT. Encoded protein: CASSTVPSTDTQYF.

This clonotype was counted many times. The CDR3 is CASNPGLAPYEQYF. The CDR3 DNA reads TGTGCCAGCAACCCGGGACTAGCCCCCTACGAGCAGTACTTC. This chain joins TRBV28 and TRBJ2-7; 9 bases match TRBD2. Trimming cost V 7 bases and J 2 bases; bases outside gene matches: 6. This CDR3 is built from 14 residues. CDR1 is MDHEN, CDR2 SYDVKM, per germline.

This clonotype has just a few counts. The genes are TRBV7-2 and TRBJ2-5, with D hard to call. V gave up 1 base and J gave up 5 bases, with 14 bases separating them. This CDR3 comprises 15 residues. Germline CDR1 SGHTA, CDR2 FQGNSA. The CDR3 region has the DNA TGTGCCAGCAGCTTAGGCGTACTATCTATGGAGACCCAGTACTTC. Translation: CASSLGVLSMETQYF.

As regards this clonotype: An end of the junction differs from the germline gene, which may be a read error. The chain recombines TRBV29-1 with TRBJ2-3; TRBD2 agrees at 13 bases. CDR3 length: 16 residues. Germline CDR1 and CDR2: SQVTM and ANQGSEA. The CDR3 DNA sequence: TGCAGCGTGGCCAGGACTAGCGGGGGAGGTTCAGATACGCAGTACTTT. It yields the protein CSVARTSGGGSDTQYF.

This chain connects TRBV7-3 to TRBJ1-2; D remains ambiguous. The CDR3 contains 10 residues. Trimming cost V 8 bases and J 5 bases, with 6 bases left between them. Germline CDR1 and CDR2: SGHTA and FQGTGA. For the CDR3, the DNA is TGTGCCAGCGATCCTTATGGCTACACCTTC. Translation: CASDPYGYTF. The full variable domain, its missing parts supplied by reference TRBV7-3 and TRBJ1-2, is GAGVSQTPSNKVTEKGKYVELRCDPISGHTALYWYRQSLGQGPEFLIYFQGTGAADDSGLPNDRFFAVRPEGSVSTLKIQRTERGDSAVYLCASDPYGYTFGSGTRLTVV.

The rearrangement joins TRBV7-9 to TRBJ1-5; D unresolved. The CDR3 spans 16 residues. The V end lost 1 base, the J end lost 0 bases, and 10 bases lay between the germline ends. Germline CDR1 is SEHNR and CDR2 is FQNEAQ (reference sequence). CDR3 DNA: TGTGCCAGCAGCTTAGGTCGCGGTGGTAGCAATCAGCCCCAGCATTTT. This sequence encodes CASSLGRGGSNQPQHF.

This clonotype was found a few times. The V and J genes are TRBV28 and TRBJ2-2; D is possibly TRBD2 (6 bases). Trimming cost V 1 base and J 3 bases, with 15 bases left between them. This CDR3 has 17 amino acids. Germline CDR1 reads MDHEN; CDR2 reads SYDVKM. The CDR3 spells CASSLFGRDRYTGELFF. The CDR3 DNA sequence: TGTGCCAGCAGTTTATTTGGGCGGGACCGATACACCGGGGAGCTGTTTTTT.

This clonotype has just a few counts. The CDR3 DNA follows: TGTGCCAGCAGTTCCTCGGAAGCGGGGGGGTTTAATGAGCAGTTCTTC. Translated: CASSSSEAGGFNEQFF. V usage is TRBV27 and J usage is TRBJ2-5, with 10 bases that match TRBD2. TRBJ2-1 matches the DNA end more closely, so the J call is doubtful. The CDR3 runs to 16 residues. Germline values: CDR1 MNHEY, CDR2 SMNVEV (reference sequence).

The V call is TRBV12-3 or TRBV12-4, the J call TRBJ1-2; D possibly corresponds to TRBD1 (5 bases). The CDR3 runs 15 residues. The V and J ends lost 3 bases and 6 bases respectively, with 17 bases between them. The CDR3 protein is CASSFSGRGPDGYTF. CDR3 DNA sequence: TGTGCCAGCAGTTTTTCCGGGCGGGGACCCGATGGCTACACCTTC.

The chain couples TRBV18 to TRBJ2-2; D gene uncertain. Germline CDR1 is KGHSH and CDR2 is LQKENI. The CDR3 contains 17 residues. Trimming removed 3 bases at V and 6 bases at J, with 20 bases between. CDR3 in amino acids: CASSPTQSVNGPGELFF. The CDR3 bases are TGTGCCAGCTCACCCACCCAGTCCGTCAATGGTCCCGGGGAGCTGTTTTTT.

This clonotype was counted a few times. The CDR3 here is CASSFRRGLRSEQFF. CDR3 DNA: TGTGCCAGCAGTTTCAGGCGGGGCCTCCGGAGTGAGCAGTTCTTC. This chain links TRBV12-3 or TRBV12-4 with TRBJ2-1; maybe TRBD2 (6 bases). The CDR3 sequence is 15 residues long. Trimming pared 3 bases from V and 9 bases from J, leaving 18 bases between.

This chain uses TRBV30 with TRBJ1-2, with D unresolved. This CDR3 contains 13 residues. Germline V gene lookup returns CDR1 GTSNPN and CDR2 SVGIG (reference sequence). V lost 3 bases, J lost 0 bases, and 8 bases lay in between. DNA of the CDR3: TGTGCCTGGAGCGGGAACCCTAACTATGGCTACACCTTC. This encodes CAWSGNPNYGYTF.

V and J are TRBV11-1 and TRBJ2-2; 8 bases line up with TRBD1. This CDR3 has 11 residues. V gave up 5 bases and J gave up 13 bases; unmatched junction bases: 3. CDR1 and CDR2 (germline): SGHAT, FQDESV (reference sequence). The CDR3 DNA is TGTGCCAGCAGCCCGGACAGGGTGCTGTTTTTT. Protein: CASSPDRVLFF.

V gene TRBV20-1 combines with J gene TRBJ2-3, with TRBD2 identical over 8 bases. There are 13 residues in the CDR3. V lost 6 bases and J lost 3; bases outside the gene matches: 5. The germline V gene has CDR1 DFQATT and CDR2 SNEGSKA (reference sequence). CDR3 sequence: CSAPSSGTDTQYF. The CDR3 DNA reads TGCAGTGCACCATCTAGCGGGACAGATACGCAGTATTTT.

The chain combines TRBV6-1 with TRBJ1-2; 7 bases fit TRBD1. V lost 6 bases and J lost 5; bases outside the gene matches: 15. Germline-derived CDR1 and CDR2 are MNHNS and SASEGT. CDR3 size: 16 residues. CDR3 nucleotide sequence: TGTGCCAGCAGCCGGGGGGTCCGGGACAGAGGATATGGCTACACCTTC. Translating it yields CASSRGVRDRGYGYTF.